The 19 T cell receptor beta chains below come from one sample, sequenced in a study of identifying expanded T cells in peripheral blood. Assay used: immunoSEQ multiplex PCR; TCRdb lists only in-frame clones, some missing. The sample carries 50,000 to 65,000 clones, about 92% recorded once. Sequencing used blood. These receptors originate from a person aged 18 to 70 in good health.

This chain joins TRBV10-2 and TRBJ1-4, with TRBD1 matching over 10 bases. The V gene end was trimmed by 0 bases and the J gene end by 6 bases; junction bases not matched to a gene: 1. Germline CDR1 reads WSHSY; CDR2 reads SAAADI. This CDR3 has 15 residues. The CDR3: CASSESGQGHEKLFF. The CDR3 nucleotides read TGCGCCAGCAGTGAGTCGGGACAGGGGCATGAAAAACTGTTTTTT.

This clone was counted a few times. The chain uses TRBV6-1 and TRBJ2-7, with TRBD2 matching over 8 bases. V lost 2 bases to trimming and J lost 6 bases; unmatched junction nucleotides: 6. This CDR3 comprises 14 residues. Germline assignment: CDR1 MNHNS and CDR2 SASEGT. Here the CDR3 reads CASSERRGDSEQYF. The DNA of the CDR3 is TGTGCCAGCAGTGAACGGCGGGGGGATAGCGAGCAGTACTTC.

By sample share, this clone is medium-sized. The gene calls are TRBV6-5 and TRBJ2-7; no reliable D call. Germline V gives CDR1 MNHEY, CDR2 SVGAGI. The CDR3 consists of 15 residues. With 0 bases removed from V and 4 bases from J, the gap between germline ends came to 13 bases. The CDR3 region is CASSYSITESYEQYF. In nucleotides, the CDR3 is TGTGCCAGCAGTTACTCGATCACGGAAAGTTACGAGCAGTACTTC.

In this sample, this clone turned up once. The chain combines TRBV19 with TRBJ1-5; 7 bases fit TRBD1. Germline trimming cut 5 bases from V and 7 bases from J; bases unmatched to any gene: 5. Germline lookup yields CDR1 LNHDA and CDR2 SQIVND (reference sequence). The CDR3 length is 13 residues. The CDR3 DNA is TGTGCCAGTAGTGACACAGGGGACCAGCCCCAGCATTTT. Encoded protein: CASSDTGDQPQHF.

J is TRBJ1-1 and V is TRBV30, with a weak D call TRBD1 (5 bases). The CDR3 sequence is 13 residues long. Between the trimmed V and J ends, which lost 0 bases and 2 bases, there was a span of 7 bases. CDR1 GTSNPN and CDR2 SVGIG come from the germline V gene (reference sequence). The CDR3 coding sequence is TGTGCCTGGAGTGTAAGGGGTAACACTGAAGCTTTCTTT. It yields the protein CAWSVRGNTEAFF.

This rearrangement joins TRBV5-4 to TRBJ2-3, with D possibly matching TRBD2 (6 bases). The CDR3 is 13 residues long. Germline V gives CDR1 SGHNT, CDR2 YYREEE (reference sequence). V lost 0 bases to trimming and J lost 5 bases, with 7 bases between them. The CDR3, as DNA: TGTGCCAGCAGCTTGGGGCGGGGAGATACGCAGTATTTT. Protein: CASSLGRGDTQYF.

This chain joins TRBV5-1 and TRBJ2-7; weak D call: TRBD2 (5 bases). Germline loops: CDR1 SGHRS, CDR2 YFSETQ. V was cut by 0 bases and J by 7 bases, with 11 bases left in between. This CDR3 region has 13 residues. As DNA, the CDR3 is TGCGCCAGCAGCTTGGAGGGAGACGGGGAGCAGTACTTC. This encodes CASSLEGDGEQYF.

The chain links TRBV28 to TRBJ2-5; TRBD2 matches 11 bases. J lost 5 bases, V lost 3 bases, and 8 bases had no gene match. Germline lookup yields CDR1 MDHEN and CDR2 SYDVKM. The CDR3 is 16 amino acids. CDR3 nucleotide sequence: TGTGCCAGCAGTTTCTTACTAGCGGGGGACGGGGAGACCCAGTACTTC. It translates to CASSFLLAGDGETQYF.

The V and J genes are TRBV5-1 and TRBJ1-2; 7 bases fit TRBD1. Germline trimming cut 2 bases from V and 8 bases from J; bases unmatched to any gene: 12. Germline V gene data show CDR1 as SGHRS and CDR2 as YFSETQ. The CDR3 covers 15 residues. The CDR3 is CASSFGTASLEGYTF. The CDR3 region has the DNA TGCGCCAGCAGCTTCGGGACAGCCTCCTTGGAGGGCTACACCTTC.

This clone was counted between two and nine times. J is TRBJ2-7 and V is TRBV28; 7 nucleotides line up with TRBD1. Germline V lookup: CDR1 MDHEN, CDR2 SYDVKM. The CDR3 runs to 13 residues. J was trimmed by 4 bases and V by 11 bases; bases with no gene match: 11. Here the CDR3 reads CAVLGQSRYEQYF. In nucleotides, the CDR3 is TGTGCCGTTTTGGGACAGTCCAGGTACGAGCAGTACTTC.

In its sample, this clone was seen once. In nucleotides, the CDR3 is TGTGCCAGCAGTACCAACAGGGGGAGCATCCGGTACTTC. Protein: CASSTNRGSIRYF. J is TRBJ2-7 and V is TRBV28; 8 bases line up with TRBD1. CDR3 length: 13 amino acids. V lost 5 bases to trimming and J lost 12 bases; unmatched junction nucleotides: 12. In germline, CDR1 is MDHEN, CDR2 SYDVKM.

The V and J genes are TRBV7-2 and TRBJ2-3; 7 bases are a match to TRBD2. The CDR3 runs 15 residues. V lost 3 bases and J lost 6; bases outside the gene matches: 9. Germline assignment: CDR1 SGHTA and CDR2 FQGNSA. As DNA, the CDR3 is TGTGCCAGCAGCTTTAGAGGACTAGTGGGGGATACGCAGTATTTT. Protein product: CASSFRGLVGDTQYF.

This clone was observed a few times. This sequence joins TRBV12-5 and TRBJ1-2; tentative D call: TRBD1 (6 bases). V dropped 6 bases and J dropped 5 bases, with 19 bases sitting between them. CDR3 length: 15 amino acids. Germline values: CDR1 LGHNT, CDR2 FRNRAP. DNA of the CDR3: TGTGCTAGTGGGCACAACAACAGGGATCGGTATGGCTACACCTTC. Its translation is CASGHNNRDRYGYTF.

The chain links TRBV5-1 to TRBJ2-7; D gene ambiguous. This CDR3 is built from 11 residues. From germline, CDR1 is SGHRS and CDR2 YFSETQ. Trimming left V 4 bases short and J 4 bases short, with 6 bases between. Written as DNA, the CDR3 is TGCGCCAGCAGCCCAGATTACGAGCAGTACTTC. Amino acid sequence: CASSPDYEQYF.

This chain uses TRBV6-5 with TRBJ2-7; D not certain. Germline CDR1 is MNHEY and CDR2 is SVGAGI. The CDR3 is 14 residues long. V lost 5 bases to trimming and J lost 0 bases, with 11 bases between them. CDR3 DNA: TGTGCCAGCAGTCGGACCGTAAGCTCCTACGAGCAGTACTTC. It translates to CASSRTVSSYEQYF.

The V call is TRBV13, the J call TRBJ1-1; D is uncertain. The CDR3 contains 15 residues. V lost 1 base, J lost 6 bases, and 15 bases lay in between. Germline CDR1 is PRHDT and CDR2 is FYEKMQ (reference sequence). The CDR3 coding sequence is TGTGCCAGCAGCTTAGAAACGTCAGCGTCTGCTGAAGCTTTCTTT. Its protein is CASSLETSASAEAFF.

The chain recombines TRBV19 with TRBJ2-2; 8 bases fit TRBD1. The CDR3 covers 17 residues. Germline V gene data show CDR1 as LNHDA and CDR2 as SQIVND (reference sequence). J was trimmed by 0 bases and V by 10 bases; bases with no gene match: 13. The CDR3 region has the DNA TGTGCCACCGTAAGGACAGGGTTCGTATCGAACACCGGGGAGCTGTTTTTT. It translates to CATVRTGFVSNTGELFF.

The chain uses TRBV15 and TRBJ2-5; D is unclear. Trimming took off 5 bases at V and 5 bases at J, with 12 bases between the two ends. The CDR3 loop spans 13 amino acids. Germline V gives CDR1 LNHNV, CDR2 YYDKDF (reference sequence). For the CDR3, the DNA is TGTGCCACCAGCGAACGATTCAGGGAGACCCAGTACTTC. It translates to CATSERFRETQYF.

CDR3: CASSEGQPGTNGYTF. DNA of the CDR3: TGCGCCAGCAGTGAAGGACAGCCTGGCACTAATGGCTACACCTTC. The chain recombines TRBV10-2 with TRBJ1-2; D may be TRBD1 (6 bases). Per the germline V gene, CDR1 is WSHSY and CDR2 is SAAADI. The CDR3 is 15 amino acids. Trimming removed 3 bases at V and 6 bases at J, with 17 bases between.